This T cell receptor beta chain was profiled in a study of early T cells in non-severe SARS-CoV-2 infection. Study as a whole: With bulk RNA from unsorted whole blood as input, sequencing yielded unpaired chains. Study-wide points: VDJdb matching skewed toward anti-spike CD8 responses, missing private and CD4 specificities.

This clonotype has ten or more counts. The antigen is undetermined. Attachment of unique molecular identifiers was made to individual cDNA molecules. From the 5' RACE reads, TCRdb called clonotypes with MiXCR, one entry per CDR3 protein. Of roughly 53,000 distinct CDR3 sequences listed, about a tenth are singletons. Deletions cut 4 bases from V and 4 bases from J, with 16 bases between. This CDR3 is built from 15 residues. Germline CDR1 reads MNHNS; CDR2 reads SASEGT. J is TRBJ1-2 and V is TRBV6-1; perhaps TRBD1 as D (6 bases). The sample was whole blood. The sequence was collected from an adult who was a healthcare worker with PCR-confirmed SARS-CoV-2 infection or an uninfected control (not recorded which). The CDR3 DNA reads TGTGCCAGCAGTGCCCACCCCGGGGGCGGCTATGGCTACACCTTC. This codes for CASSAHPGGGYGYTF.